This T cell receptor beta chain derives from a study of T cell repertoires in cytomegalovirus infection. Study background: An indication of both CMV infection and matching HLA type came from public TCR beta signatures. Study outcomes and limitations: Across the ex vivo response, the dominant clonotypes were HLA-C-restricted CMV-specific TCR beta clonotypes. Identification of carriers of CMV plus the relevant HLA was achieved through cumulative public TCR beta family frequency.

Each CDR3 protein is one row after TCRdb ran MiXCR on the reads. The table lists hundreds of thousands of distinct CDR3 sequences, over 7.5% of them singletons. This CDR3 region has 15 residues. The J segment lost 5 bases and the V segment lost 5 bases, leaving 12 bases of the junction unmatched. In germline, CDR1 is SGHTA, CDR2 FQGNSA. This clonotype was seen repeatedly, ten times or more. The antigen is not known. The chain couples TRBV7-2 to TRBJ2-7; 7 bases match TRBD1. This TCR was sampled from a human donor in good health (CMV status not recorded). Some clones in this sample may be carry-over from other donors' samples. The specimen was PBMCs. The CDR3 bases are TGTGCCAGCAGCCGTAACCCAGGGGGAGTCGACGAGCAGTACTTC. Its protein product is CASSRNPGGVDEQYF. Together with reference TRBV7-2 and TRBJ2-7, the CDR3 gives the full variable domain: GAGVSQSPSNKVTEKGKDVELRCDPISGHTALYWYRQSLGQGLEFLIYFQGNSAPDKSGLPSDRFSAERTGGSVSTLTIQRTQQEDSAVYLCASSRNPGGVDEQYFGPGTRLTVT.